A single sample is the source of the 27 T cell receptor beta chains below, sequenced in a study of T cell responses to AZD1222 COVID-19 vaccine. Generated by immunoSEQ multiplex PCR, the TCRdb table keeps only in-frame clones and is missing some. The sample carries 150,000 to 190,000 clones, over 80% recorded once. The specimen comprised peripheral blood, sampled 28 days after the second AZD1222 dose. The receptors stem from an adult who received the AZD1222 COVID-19 vaccine.

The chain is built from TRBV27 and TRBJ1-6; D gene ambiguous. CDR3 length: 12 residues. From germline, CDR1 is MNHEY and CDR2 SMNVEV (reference sequence). Trimming pared 5 bases from V and 2 bases from J, leaving 1 base between. CDR3 DNA: TGTGCCAGCAGTCCCTATAATTCACCCCTCCACTTT. Encoded protein: CASSPYNSPLHF.

This chain links TRBV2 with TRBJ1-2, with 9 bases identical to TRBD1. Trimming cost V 7 bases and J 1 base; bases outside gene matches: 4. The CDR3 extends over 14 amino acids. Germline CDR1 and CDR2: SNHLY and FYNNEI. As DNA, the CDR3 is TGTGCCAGCATTTCGGGACAGGGTAACTATGGCTACACCTTC. It encodes CASISGQGNYGYTF.

The chain is built from TRBV5-1 and TRBJ1-1; TRBD1 agrees at 7 bases. The CDR3 is 17 residues long. Trimming at V came to 0 bases and at J to 0 bases, leaving 8 bases not matched to a gene. Per germline, CDR1 SGHRS and CDR2 YFSETQ. The CDR3 here is CASSLGGRGYLNTEAFF. DNA for the CDR3: TGCGCCAGCAGCTTGGGGGGCAGGGGGTACCTGAACACTGAAGCTTTCTTT.

This rearrangement joins TRBV29-1 to TRBJ1-4; D unresolved. V gave up 4 bases and J gave up 10 bases, with 4 bases separating them. The CDR3 is made up of 9 amino acids. Per germline, CDR1 SQVTM and CDR2 ANQGSEA. CDR3 sequence: CSVGRKLFF. In nucleotides, the CDR3 is TGCAGCGTTGGGAGAAAACTGTTTTTT.

The CDR3 here is CASSQGIRGRDTEAFF. CDR3 DNA: TGTGCCAGCAGCCAAGGGATTCGGGGCCGGGACACTGAAGCTTTCTTT. The rearrangement joins TRBV3-1 (or the pseudogene TRBV3-2) to TRBJ1-1; D is perhaps TRBD1 (5 bases). CDR3 length equals 16 residues. Between the trimmed V and J ends, which lost 1 base and 3 bases, there was a span of 15 bases. Germline CDR1 LGHDT, CDR2 YNNKEL (reference sequence).

The CDR3 coding sequence is TGTGCCAGCAGCCGAGGGACAACTAACTATGGCTACACCTTC. Translation: CASSRGTTNYGYTF. The rearrangement links TRBV7-9 to TRBJ1-2, with a possible D match to TRBD1 (6 bases). This CDR3 spans 14 amino acids. V lost 5 bases, J lost 0 bases, and 10 bases lay in between. CDR1 and CDR2 from the germline V gene are SEHNR and FQNEAQ (reference sequence).

This clone has just a few counts. The rearrangement links TRBV28 to TRBJ1-5; D not resolved. Between the trimmed V and J ends, which lost 3 bases and 0 bases, there was a span of 9 bases. Germline values: CDR1 MDHEN, CDR2 SYDVKM. This CDR3 is built from 15 residues. This CDR3 is CASSFGTYSNQPQHF. CDR3 sequence (DNA): TGTGCCAGCAGTTTTGGAACTTATAGCAATCAGCCCCAGCATTTT.

This clone has just a few counts. The chain has TRBV7-8 and TRBJ2-1; D gene uncertain. V gave up 1 base and J gave up 0 bases, with 13 bases separating them. The CDR3 spans 17 residues. Germline-derived CDR1 and CDR2 are SGHVS and FQNEAQ. The CDR3 here is CASSLGTERSSYNEQFF. CDR3 nucleotides: TGTGCCAGCAGCTTAGGAACGGAACGTAGCTCCTACAATGAGCAGTTCTTC.

The J gene is TRBJ1-2, the V gene TRBV29-1; D is unresolved. Trimming shortened V by 6 bases and J by 8 bases, and 4 bases separated the two germline ends. Germline lookup yields CDR1 SQVTM and CDR2 ANQGSEA. The CDR3 is made up of 8 amino acids. This CDR3 is CSVEGYTF. The CDR3 nucleotides are TGCAGCGTGGAGGGCTACACCTTC. Using reference TRBV29-1 and TRBJ1-2 for the parts outside the CDR3, the full variable domain is SAVISQKPSRDICQRGTSLTIQCQVDSQVTMMFWYRQQPGQSLTLIATANQGSEATYESGFVIDKFPISRPNLTFSTLTVSNMSPEDSSIYLCSVEGYTFGSGTRLTVV.

The chain combines TRBV11-3 with TRBJ2-1; D possibly corresponds to TRBD2 (5 bases). CDR1 SGHNT and CDR2 YENEEA come from the germline V gene. The CDR3 has 14 residues. V was cut by 5 bases and J by 8 bases, with 16 bases left in between. DNA for the CDR3: TGTGCCAGCAGCCCCGAGTATGACGGGGATGAGCAGTTCTTC. It yields the protein CASSPEYDGDEQFF.

Comment on this clone: Other DNA sequences in the same sample also yield this CDR3. CDR3 sequence: CASSLTGGPDSPLHF. The CDR3 DNA reads as TGTGCCAGCAGCTTAACGGGAGGGCCAGATTCACCCCTCCACTTT. The rearrangement joins TRBV7-3 to TRBJ1-6, with D uncertain. There are 15 residues in the CDR3. V was trimmed by 0 bases and J by 8 bases, leaving 11 bases between them. Per germline, CDR1 SGHTA and CDR2 FQGTGA.

V and J are TRBV7-2 and TRBJ1-2; D gene uncertain. This CDR3 has 15 residues. Trimming took off 0 bases at V and 4 bases at J, with 12 bases between the two ends. Germline V gives CDR1 SGHTA, CDR2 FQGNSA. The CDR3 reads CASSLATRAFYGYTF. The DNA for the CDR3 is TGTGCCAGCAGCTTAGCCACGCGAGCCTTCTATGGCTACACCTTC.

The rearrangement joins TRBV10-3 to TRBJ1-4; the D gene is possibly TRBD1 (5 bases). The CDR3 runs 14 residues. Between the trimmed V and J ends, which lost 10 bases and 1 base, there was a span of 13 bases. The germline CDR1 and CDR2 sequences are ENHRY and SYGVKD. The CDR3 nucleotides read TGTGCCACCCAGGCCGGACAAACTAATGAAAAACTGTTTTTT. The encoded protein is CATQAGQTNEKLFF.

This chain joins TRBV28 and TRBJ1-2; tentatively, D is TRBD1 (5 bases). Germline assignment: CDR1 MDHEN and CDR2 SYDVKM. The CDR3 spans 12 residues. The germline V and J ends were trimmed by 7 bases and 5 bases, with 11 bases remaining between them. This CDR3 is CASTIRGYGYTF. The CDR3 coding sequence is TGTGCCAGCACAATCCGGGGGTATGGCTACACCTTC.

V and J are TRBV9 and TRBJ2-1, with 8 bases matching TRBD2. The V gene end was trimmed by 4 bases and the J gene end by 9 bases; junction bases not matched to a gene: 12. CDR3 size: 15 residues. Germline CDR1 reads SGDLS; CDR2 reads YYNGEE. CDR3 residues: CASSYYGRGGGEQFF. CDR3 bases: TGTGCCAGCAGCTACTACGGGAGGGGAGGGGGTGAGCAGTTCTTC.

The V and J genes are TRBV3-1 (or the pseudogene TRBV3-2) and TRBJ1-2; perhaps TRBD1 as D (6 bases). Germline V gene data show CDR1 as LGHDT and CDR2 as YNNKEL (reference sequence). The CDR3 spans 14 residues. Trimming cost V 3 bases and J 4 bases, with 12 bases left between them. CDR3 in amino acids: CASSHAGEAYGYTF. CDR3 nucleotides: TGTGCCAGCAGCCATGCAGGGGAAGCCTATGGCTACACCTTC.

This sequence joins TRBV20-1 and TRBJ1-5; D is uncertain. Germline lookup yields CDR1 DFQATT and CDR2 SNEGSKA (reference sequence). This CDR3 comprises 11 residues. Deletions cut 1 base from V and 9 bases from J, with 7 bases between. The CDR3 sequence: CSARVGGPQHF. As DNA, the CDR3 is TGCAGTGCTAGAGTAGGAGGGCCCCAGCATTTT.

The chain joins TRBV7-2 to TRBJ1-2; D unresolved. Germline values: CDR1 SGHTA, CDR2 FQGNSA. The CDR3 runs to 16 residues. Trimming shortened V by 1 base and J by 4 bases, and 16 bases separated the two germline ends. As DNA, the CDR3 is TGTGCCAGCAGCTTAGACTGGGCCGGGGAGGTCTATGGCTACACCTTC. Its protein product is CASSLDWAGEVYGYTF.

Here the CDR3 DNA reads TGTGCCAGCAGCGTACATGTAGTGGGAGCTGGCGAGCAGTACTTC. Its protein product is CASSVHVVGAGEQYF. The chain carries TRBV9 and TRBJ2-7, with D perhaps matching TRBD2 (5 bases). The CDR3 extends over 15 amino acids. The germline CDR1 and CDR2 sequences are SGDLS and YYNGEE. With 1 base removed from V and 6 bases from J, the gap between germline ends came to 17 bases.

CDR3 sequence: CASSPGAGSYNEQFF. CDR3 bases: TGTGCCAGCAGCCCTGGAGCGGGGTCATACAATGAGCAGTTCTTC. V gene TRBV13 combines with J gene TRBJ2-1; 7 bases match TRBD2. Germline V gene sequence: CDR1 PRHDT, CDR2 FYEKMQ (reference sequence). The CDR3 totals 15 residues. Germline trimming cut 5 bases from V and 4 bases from J; bases unmatched to any gene: 8. The variable domain in full, with the rest retrieved from reference TRBV13 and TRBJ2-1, is AAGVIQSPRHLIKEKRETATLKCYPIPRHDTVYWYQQGPGQDPQFLISFYEKMQSDKGSIPDRFSAQQFSDYHSELNMSSLELGDSALYFCASSPGAGSYNEQFFGPGTRLTVL.

V gene TRBV3-1 (or the pseudogene TRBV3-2) combines with J gene TRBJ2-7; 9 bases map to TRBD2. With 1 base clipped from V and 7 bases from J, the junction kept 11 bases outside the gene matches. Per germline, CDR1 LGHDT and CDR2 YNNKEL (reference sequence). The CDR3 spans 16 residues. CDR3 region: CASSQGGSGSSGEQYF. CDR3 DNA: TGTGCCAGCAGCCAAGGGGGTAGCGGGAGCTCAGGGGAGCAGTACTTC.

This chain joins TRBV4-3 and TRBJ2-1; D gene ambiguous. V was trimmed by 4 bases and J by 4 bases, leaving 23 bases between them. The CDR3 runs to 18 residues. Looked up from germline, CDR1 is LGHNA and CDR2 is YSLEER. CDR3 bases: TGCGCCAGCAGCCTGTTTTTCGGGCCCACGACCCCATACAATGAGCAGTTCTTC. It codes for CASSLFFGPTTPYNEQFF.

This clone was detected a few times. The gene calls are TRBV5-1 and TRBJ2-2; TRBD1 matches at 9 bases. CDR1 is SGHRS and CDR2 is YFSETQ in the germline V gene. V trimming: 1 base; J trimming: 4 bases; junction bases outside the gene matches: 8. This CDR3 has 17 amino acids. For the CDR3, the DNA is TGCGCCAGCAGCTTGAAACTTGGGACAGGGAGCACCGGGGAGCTGTTTTTT. This encodes CASSLKLGTGSTGELFF.

The chain joins TRBV12-2 to TRBJ2-1. TRBV12-2 is described as a pseudogene. The CDR3 contains 23 residues. The CDR3 loop is CASRLASKIEDISGLRPYNEQFF. The CDR3 DNA sequence: TGTGCAAGTCGCTTAGCGTCTAAGATTGAGGATATTTCGGGGCTTCGCCCCTACAATGAGCAGTTCTTC.

The chain carries TRBV19 and TRBJ2-3; D is perhaps TRBD1 (6 bases). Per the germline V gene, CDR1 is LNHDA and CDR2 is SQIVND (reference sequence). This CDR3 has 15 amino acids. V lost 0 bases and J lost 3, with 10 bases in between. The CDR3 region is CASSIEQGRTDTQYF. The CDR3 bases are TGTGCCAGTAGTATAGAACAGGGAAGGACAGATACGCAGTATTTT.

The genes are TRBV18 and TRBJ1-1; TRBD1 matches at 7 bases. Germline assignment: CDR1 KGHSH and CDR2 LQKENI. The ends lost 2 bases at V and 1 base at J; junction bases unmatched: 1. The CDR3 contains 14 residues. The CDR3 reads CASSPKGANTEAFF. In DNA, the CDR3 is TGTGCCAGCTCACCAAAGGGGGCGAACACTGAAGCTTTCTTT.

The chain carries TRBV6-2 or TRBV6-3 and TRBJ2-5; the D is unclear. Trimming removed 3 bases at V and 3 bases at J, with 8 bases between. The CDR3 totals 13 residues. Germline V gene sequence: CDR1 MNHEY, CDR2 SVGEGT. CDR3 protein: CASSYQKKETQYF. Here the CDR3 DNA reads TGTGCCAGCAGTTATCAGAAAAAAGAGACCCAGTACTTC.